One sample yielded the 24 T cell receptor beta chains listed below, sequenced in a study of molecular identifiers for immune sequencing clone quantification. MiXCR was run by TCRdb on the PCR reads, yielding one entry per CDR3 protein. The repertoire has about 320,000 distinct CDR3 sequences, roughly a quarter of them found once; the top ten carry 0.7% to 0.95%. The sequenced sample was naive CD8+ T cells from blood, with Jurkat cell RNA spiked in. Indicated subset: FACS-sorted CD8+CD4-CCR7+CD45RA+ naive T cells. These receptors were collected from a human donor in good health. Some libraries in this study had Jurkat cell RNA spiked in.

Details on this clonotype: The junction and the germline gene differ at one end; a read error may be behind it. The chain has TRBV12-3 or TRBV12-4 and TRBJ2-1; no reliable D call. The CDR3 extends over 12 amino acids. The CDR3 protein is CAGSLYQAEQFF. DNA of the CDR3: TGTGCCGGCAGTTTATATCAGGCTGAGCAGTTCTTC.

This clonotype has just a few counts. The rearrangement joins TRBV6-2 or TRBV6-3 to TRBJ2-3, with D possibly called TRBD1 or TRBD2 (5 bases each). This CDR3 is built from 17 residues. Trimming left V 4 bases short and J 2 bases short, with 19 bases between. Germline values: CDR1 MNHEY, CDR2 SVGEGT. This CDR3 is CASSFLMGPQITDTQYF. The DNA for the CDR3 is TGTGCCAGCAGTTTCCTTATGGGACCCCAGATCACAGATACGCAGTATTTT.

The chain has TRBV6-5 and TRBJ1-1; weak D call: TRBD1 (5 bases). Germline V gene data show CDR1 as MNHEY and CDR2 as SVGAGI. Trimming removed 6 bases from V and 1 base from J, with 9 bases in between. The CDR3 is 13 residues long. In nucleotides, the CDR3 is TGTGCCAGCAGATCTGGACAGAACACTGAAGCTTTCTTT. Translating it yields CASRSGQNTEAFF.

This clonotype has at least ten counts. This chain connects TRBV12-3 or TRBV12-4 to TRBJ1-1; 11 bases agree with TRBD1. This CDR3 spans 15 amino acids. Unmatched junction bases numbered 6, after V lost 5 bases and J lost 4 bases. The CDR3 here is CASSNGQGAGTEAFF. CDR3 coding DNA: TGTGCCAGCAGTAACGGACAGGGGGCTGGCACTGAAGCTTTCTTT.

V and J are TRBV6-1 and TRBJ1-2, with D uncertain. Germline CDR1 reads MNHNS; CDR2 reads SASEGT. The CDR3 sequence is 15 residues long. The V and J ends lost 2 bases and 4 bases respectively, with 14 bases between them. CDR3 DNA: TGTGCCAGCAGTGAAACGATGGACTTACTCTATGGCTACACCTTC. It encodes CASSETMDLLYGYTF.

This clonotype was seen ten or more times. This chain uses TRBV14 with TRBJ2-7; TRBD1 or TRBD2 may be the D gene (5 bases each). CDR1 is SGHDN, CDR2 FVKESK, per germline. V lost 3 bases to trimming and J lost 0 bases, with 6 bases between them. The CDR3 loop spans 13 amino acids. The CDR3, as DNA: TGTGCCAGCAGCCAGGGGGACTCCTACGAGCAGTACTTC. It translates to CASSQGDSYEQYF.

This chain uses TRBV4-3 with TRBJ1-1; D is uncertain. Germline V gene sequence: CDR1 LGHNA, CDR2 YSLEER. V lost 8 bases and J lost 0, with 10 bases in between. The CDR3 loop spans 13 amino acids. CDR3 bases: TGCGCCAGCGTCGGGCCCATGAACACTGAAGCTTTCTTT. Its protein is CASVGPMNTEAFF.

This clonotype has just a few counts. The gene calls are TRBV5-1 and TRBJ1-1; TRBD1 matches at 9 bases. After removal of 4 bases from V and 4 bases from J, the junction contained 8 bases not matched to a gene. The length of the CDR3 is 15 residues. CDR1 is SGHRS and CDR2 is YFSETQ in the germline V gene. The chain's CDR3 is CASSPPTGGTTEAFF. Here the CDR3 DNA reads TGCGCCAGCAGCCCGCCGACAGGGGGTACCACTGAAGCTTTCTTT.

The chain recombines TRBV3-1 with TRBJ1-2, with a weak D call TRBD1 (6 bases). The CDR3 contains 15 residues. Deletions cut 0 bases from V and 4 bases from J, with 12 bases between. CDR1 is LGHDT and CDR2 is YNNKEL in the germline V gene (reference sequence). The CDR3 reads CASSQEGDKSYGYTF. CDR3 bases: TGTGCCAGCAGCCAAGAAGGGGACAAAAGCTATGGCTACACCTTC.

Many counts were recorded for this clonotype. The chain combines TRBV7-9 with TRBJ2-7; 12 nucleotides align to TRBD2. Trimming removed 5 bases from V and 1 base from J; junction bases left unmatched: 6. Germline V lookup: CDR1 SEHNR, CDR2 FQNEAQ (reference sequence). This CDR3 has 16 residues. As DNA, the CDR3 is TGTGCCAGCAGCCCAAGGACTAGCGGGGTTTCCTACGAGCAGTACTTC. Translation: CASSPRTSGVSYEQYF.

This clonotype was recorded a few times. The rearrangement links TRBV19 to TRBJ1-1; TRBD1 aligns across 8 bases. The length of the CDR3 is 14 residues. Germline CDR1 LNHDA, CDR2 SQIVND (reference sequence). The V gene end was trimmed by 3 bases and the J gene end by 0 bases; junction bases not matched to a gene: 0. CDR3 in DNA: TGTGCCAGTAGTATGACAGGGGTGAACACTGAAGCTTTCTTT. It specifies CASSMTGVNTEAFF.

The rearrangement links TRBV4-3 to TRBJ2-7, with 8 bases lining up with TRBD2. Germline V lookup: CDR1 LGHNA, CDR2 YSLEER. The length of the CDR3 is 17 residues. Trimming cost V 0 bases and J 0 bases; bases outside gene matches: 7. The CDR3 region has the DNA TGCGCCAGCAGCCAAGACCCGGGGGGGCCCAGCTCCTACGAGCAGTACTTC. Its protein is CASSQDPGGPSSYEQYF.

A word on this clonotype: A read error is possible here, since a much larger clone lies one base away. The chain is built from TRBV7-9 and TRBJ2-1; 9 nucleotides align to TRBD2. Germline lookup yields CDR1 SEHNR and CDR2 FQNEAQ (reference sequence). J was trimmed by 9 bases and V by 3 bases; bases with no gene match: 6. The CDR3 loop spans 14 amino acids. CDR3 loop: CASSLMAGGAEQFF. CDR3 bases: TGTGCCAGCAGCTTGATGGCGGGAGGGGCTGAGCAGTTCTTC.

V is TRBV4-1 and J is TRBJ2-7; 7 positions agree with TRBD2. The CDR3 has 16 residues. The germline CDR1 and CDR2 sequences are MGHRA and YSYEKL. After removal of 8 bases from V and 9 bases from J, the junction contained 22 bases not matched to a gene. The CDR3 region has the DNA TGCGCCAGCCGCCCAGCGGGGTCCCCGAGGCCCGCCGCGCAGTACTTC. This gives the protein CASRPAGSPRPAAQYF.

The CDR3 protein is CASSGPYRGQFYEQYF. The CDR3 DNA reads as TGTGCCAGCAGCGGGCCTTACCGGGGACAGTTCTACGAGCAGTACTTC. The rearrangement uses TRBV3-1 and TRBJ2-7, with TRBD1 matching 7 bases. The germline CDR1 and CDR2 sequences are LGHDT and YNNKEL (reference sequence). The CDR3 has 16 residues. V lost 5 bases, J lost 3 bases, and 13 bases stayed unmatched.

This clonotype showed up just a few times. Given a much more abundant clone one base away, this may be a read error. The chain combines TRBV7-2 with TRBJ2-7; D is unclear. The CDR3 sequence is 15 residues long. Germline CDR1 SGHTA, CDR2 FQGNSA. Trimming took 8 bases from V and 4 from J, leaving 21 bases between them. The CDR3 nucleotides are TGTGCCAGCCGCCCGGCCCTCTCTCGCACGTACGAGCAGTACTTC. Protein product: CASRPALSRTYEQYF.

This clonotype has more than one count but fewer than ten. The genes are TRBV4-3 and TRBJ2-3; D unresolved. The V and J ends lost 0 bases and 2 bases respectively, with 9 bases between them. The CDR3 runs 15 residues. Germline V gene lookup returns CDR1 LGHNA and CDR2 YSLEER. The CDR3 here is CASSQDRWNTDTQYF. In DNA, the CDR3 is TGCGCCAGCAGCCAAGACAGGTGGAACACAGATACGCAGTATTTT.

This clonotype occurred a few times. The chain joins TRBV4-1 to TRBJ2-7, with D maybe TRBD1 (6 bases). CDR3 size: 14 residues. V was clipped by 0 bases and J by 5 bases, with 11 bases between them. In germline, CDR1 is MGHRA, CDR2 YSYEKL. The CDR3 spells CASSQDPQGNEQYF. The CDR3 nucleotides are TGCGCCAGCAGCCAAGACCCTCAGGGGAACGAGCAGTACTTC.

This clonotype was seen repeatedly, ten times or more. The chain uses TRBV7-6 and TRBJ2-5; possibly TRBD2 for D (6 bases). CDR1 is SGHVS and CDR2 is FNYEAQ in the germline V gene. Trimming took off 2 bases at V and 1 base at J, with 11 bases between the two ends. The CDR3 runs to 15 residues. The CDR3 protein is CASSLRLGGQETQYF. As DNA, the CDR3 is TGTGCCAGCAGCTTAAGACTCGGGGGCCAAGAGACCCAGTACTTC.

This clonotype turned up a few times. The rearrangement uses TRBV4-1 and TRBJ1-1, with D possibly matching TRBD1 (6 bases). Trimming pared 5 bases from V and 5 bases from J, leaving 12 bases between. This CDR3 is 13 amino acids long. Germline V lookup: CDR1 MGHRA, CDR2 YSYEKL. The CDR3: CASSTQTGTEAFF. As DNA, the CDR3 is TGCGCCAGCAGCACCCAGACAGGAACTGAAGCTTTCTTT.

Ten or more counts support this clonotype. This CDR3 is CASRPTGNSPLHF. The CDR3 nucleotides are TGTGCCAGTAGACCCACGGGAAATTCACCCCTCCACTTT. This chain connects TRBV19 to TRBJ1-6, with D uncertain. Trimming shortened V by 6 bases and J by 7 bases, and 10 bases separated the two germline ends. The CDR3 is 13 residues long. Germline V gene data show CDR1 as LNHDA and CDR2 as SQIVND (reference sequence).

The chain combines TRBV3-1 with TRBJ1-1; TRBD1 might be the D (5 bases). This CDR3 is built from 13 residues. The V gene lost 1 base and the J gene lost 7 bases, with 10 bases spanning the gap. The germline gives CDR1 LGHDT, CDR2 YNNKEL (reference sequence). The CDR3 here is CASSQVKTVEAFF. The DNA for the CDR3 is TGTGCCAGCAGCCAAGTCAAGACAGTTGAAGCTTTCTTT.

Note on this clonotype: Possible read error: a much larger clone is one base away. Lacking the conserved final phenylalanine or tryptophan, this CDR3 likely reflects a read error. The gene calls are TRBV20-1 and TRBJ1-1; D unresolved. Germline V lookup: CDR1 DFQATT, CDR2 SNEGSKA (reference sequence). V lost 5 bases to trimming and J lost 6 bases, with 10 bases between them. There are 11 residues in the CDR3. This chain's CDR3 is CSALAGAEAFI. The CDR3 region has the DNA TGCAGTGCTCTGGCCGGCGCTGAAGCTTTCATT.

Note on this clonotype: Since the CDR3 does not end with the conserved phenylalanine or tryptophan, this likely comes from a read error. This chain uses TRBV9 with TRBJ2-3; no clear D gene. V lost 0 bases to trimming and J lost 0 bases, with 11 bases between them. The CDR3 totals 16 residues. Germline lookup yields CDR1 SGDLS and CDR2 YYNGEE. The CDR3 sequence: CASSVASDASTDTQYS. The CDR3 coding sequence is TGTGCCAGCAGCGTAGCTTCGGACGCCAGCACAGATACGCAGTATTCT.